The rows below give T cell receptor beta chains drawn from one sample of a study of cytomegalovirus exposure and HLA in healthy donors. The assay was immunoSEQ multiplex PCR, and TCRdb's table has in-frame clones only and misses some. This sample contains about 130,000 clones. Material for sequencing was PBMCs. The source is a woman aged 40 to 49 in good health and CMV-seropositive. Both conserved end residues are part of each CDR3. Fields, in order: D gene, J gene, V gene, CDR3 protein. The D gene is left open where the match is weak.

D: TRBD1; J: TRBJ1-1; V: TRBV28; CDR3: CASCSGGAVTEAFF
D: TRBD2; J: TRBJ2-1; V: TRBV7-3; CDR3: CASSLKGGTYRVNLSGEQFF
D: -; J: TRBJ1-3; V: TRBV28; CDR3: CASSWGEGISGNTIYF
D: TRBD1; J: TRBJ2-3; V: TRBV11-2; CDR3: CASSSNRGRTDTQYF
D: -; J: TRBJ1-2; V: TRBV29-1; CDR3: CSVEWQDNYGYTF
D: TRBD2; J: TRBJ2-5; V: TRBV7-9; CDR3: CASSDSWLAGVSVEETQYF
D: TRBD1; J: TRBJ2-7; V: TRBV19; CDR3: CASSKAGGYEQYF
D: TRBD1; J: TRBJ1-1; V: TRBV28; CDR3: CASSRDREATEAFF
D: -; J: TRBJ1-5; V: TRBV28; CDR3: CASSVGSRSQPQHF
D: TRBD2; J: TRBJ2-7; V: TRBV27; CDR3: CASSPFWTSGRADEQYF
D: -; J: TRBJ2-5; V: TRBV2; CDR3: CASRSRVGETQYF
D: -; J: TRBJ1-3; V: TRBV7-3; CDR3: CASSSSFGNTIYF
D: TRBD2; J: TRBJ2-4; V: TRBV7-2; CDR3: CASSFPTSALPFAKNIQYF
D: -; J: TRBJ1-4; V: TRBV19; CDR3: CATRRQVGSGTNEKLFF
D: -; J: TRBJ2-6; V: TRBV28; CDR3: CASSLFPGANVLTF
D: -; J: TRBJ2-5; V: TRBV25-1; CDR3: CASSAPEETQYF
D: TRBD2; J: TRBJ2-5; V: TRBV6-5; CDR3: CASRGTRGPETQYF
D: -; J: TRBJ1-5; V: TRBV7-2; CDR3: CASSSRGAYSNQPQHF
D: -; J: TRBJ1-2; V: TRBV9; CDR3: CASSATFGPAAGGYTF
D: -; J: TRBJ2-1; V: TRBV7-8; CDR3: CASSLGTSSSYNEQFF
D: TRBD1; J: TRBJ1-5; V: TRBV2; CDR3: CASSERTGGQPQHF
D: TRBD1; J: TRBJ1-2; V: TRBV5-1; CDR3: CASSYTGTGLAGYGYTF
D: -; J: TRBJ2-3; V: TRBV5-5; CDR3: CASSLDLAISTDTQYF
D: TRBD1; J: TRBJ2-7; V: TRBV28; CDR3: CASSEPSGRGSYEQYF
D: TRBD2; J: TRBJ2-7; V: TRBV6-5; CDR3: CASSYSSGGEYEQYF
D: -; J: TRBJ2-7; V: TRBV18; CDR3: CASSPNRAGPYEQYF
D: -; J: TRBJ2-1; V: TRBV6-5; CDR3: CASSRGNNEQFF
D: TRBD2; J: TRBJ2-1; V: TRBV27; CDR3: CASQIGRELNEQFF
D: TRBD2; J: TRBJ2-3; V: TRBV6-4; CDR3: CASSDRGAGGVTDTQYF
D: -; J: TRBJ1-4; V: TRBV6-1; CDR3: CASSEGGVTNEKLFF
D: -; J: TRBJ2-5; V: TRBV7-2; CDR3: CASSLGASREQYF
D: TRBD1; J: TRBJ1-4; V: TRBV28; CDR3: CASSLSGTGSNEKLFF
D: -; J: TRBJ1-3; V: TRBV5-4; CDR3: CASSLVSADTIYF
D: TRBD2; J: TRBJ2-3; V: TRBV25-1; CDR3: CASSESPPLAGVADTQYF
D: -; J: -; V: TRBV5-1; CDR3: CASSFSPYEQYF
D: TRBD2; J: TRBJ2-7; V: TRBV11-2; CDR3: CASSLEGLVGEQYF
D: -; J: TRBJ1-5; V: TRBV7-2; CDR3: CATALYRGNQPQHF
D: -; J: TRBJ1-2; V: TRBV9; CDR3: CASSAGILYGYTF
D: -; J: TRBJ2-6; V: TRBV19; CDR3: CASCTSSGANVLTF
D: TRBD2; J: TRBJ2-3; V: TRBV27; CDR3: CATNGLAGRSDTQYF
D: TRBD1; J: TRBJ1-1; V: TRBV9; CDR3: CASSETTGWDTEAFF